This T cell receptor (beta chain) was captured by sequencing in a study of cytomegalovirus exposure and HLA in healthy donors. The PCR had 60 Vbeta and 13 Jbeta primers. TCRdb's table, derived via immunoSEQ multiplex PCR, lists solely in-frame clones and lacks some. The data contain roughly 120,000 clones, around four fifths of them seen just once; the ten biggest clones take up about 11%. From germline, CDR1 is MNHEY and CDR2 SMNVEV (reference sequence). The CDR3 is 16 amino acids. After removal of 4 bases from V and 1 base from J, the junction contained 4 bases not matched to a gene. The chain couples TRBV27 to TRBJ2-3; 11 bases are a match to TRBD1. The clonotype comes from a male donor in good health and CMV-seropositive. The sample taken for sequencing was PBMCs. In DNA, the CDR3 is TGTGCCAGCAGTTGGGGACAGGGGGTGGGCACAGATACGCAGTATTTT. This translates into CASSWGQGVGTDTQYF.